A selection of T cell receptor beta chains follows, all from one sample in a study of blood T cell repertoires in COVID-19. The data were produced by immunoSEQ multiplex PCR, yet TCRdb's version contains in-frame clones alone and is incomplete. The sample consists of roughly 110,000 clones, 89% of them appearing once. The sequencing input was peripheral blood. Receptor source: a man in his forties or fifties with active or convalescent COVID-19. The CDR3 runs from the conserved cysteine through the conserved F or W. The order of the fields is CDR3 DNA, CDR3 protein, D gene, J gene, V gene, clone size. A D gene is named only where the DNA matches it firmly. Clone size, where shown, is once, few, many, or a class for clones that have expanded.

CDR3 DNA: TGTGCCAGCAGTAGCGATGGAGACGCCGTTTTAAGAAACACCATATATTTT
CDR3 protein: CASSSDGDAVLRNTIYF
D gene: -
J gene: TRBJ1-3
V gene: TRBV6-2/TRBV6-3
clone size: once

CDR3 DNA: TGCGCCAGCAGCTTTCGTGGGGGGGACACTGAAGCTTTCTTT
CDR3 protein: CASSFRGGDTEAFF
D gene: -
J gene: TRBJ1-1
V gene: TRBV5-1
clone size: -

CDR3 DNA: TGTGCCAGCAGTTTATCATCTAGTGGGACTAATCAGCCCCAGCATTTT
CDR3 protein: CASSLSSSGTNQPQHF
D gene: -
J gene: TRBJ1-5
V gene: TRBV27
clone size: -

CDR3 DNA: TGTGCCAGCAGCCAATCGCGGGTTAGCTGGCAGCATTTT
CDR3 protein: CASSQSRVSWQHF
D gene: -
J gene: TRBJ1-5
V gene: TRBV16
clone size: -

CDR3 DNA: TGCGCCAGCAGCTTGGGTCCCGGGACAGTGTACTCTGGAAACACCATATATTTT
CDR3 protein: CASSLGPGTVYSGNTIYF
D gene: TRBD1
J gene: TRBJ1-3
V gene: TRBV5-1
clone size: -

CDR3 DNA: TGTGCCAGCAGGAGGCCTCCAACCGGGGAGCTGTTTTTT
CDR3 protein: CASRRPPTGELFF
D gene: -
J gene: TRBJ2-2
V gene: TRBV12-3/TRBV12-4
clone size: -

CDR3 DNA: TGCGCCAGCAGCCAAGATCTCGTCCAGGGTGAAGGCTACACCTTC
CDR3 protein: CASSQDLVQGEGYTF
D gene: -
J gene: TRBJ1-2
V gene: TRBV4-3
clone size: once

CDR3 DNA: TGTGCCAGCAGCCGCCTACCCCAGCGGGTGGGAGACAATGAGCAGTTCTTC
CDR3 protein: CASSRLPQRVGDNEQFF
D gene: -
J gene: TRBJ2-1
V gene: TRBV14
clone size: few

CDR3 DNA: TGTGCCAGCCAACGACAGAACTCCTACGAGCAGTACTTC
CDR3 protein: CASQRQNSYEQYF
D gene: -
J gene: TRBJ2-7
V gene: TRBV19
clone size: few

CDR3 DNA: TGCAGCGTTAGGAAGGAGTACGAGCAGTACTTC
CDR3 protein: CSVRKEYEQYF
D gene: -
J gene: TRBJ2-7
V gene: TRBV29-1
clone size: -

CDR3 DNA: TGTGCCAGCAGTGAGCACGTAACCGGGGAGCTGTTTTTT
CDR3 protein: CASSEHVTGELFF
D gene: -
J gene: TRBJ2-2
V gene: TRBV27
clone size: few

CDR3 DNA: TGTGCCAGCAGCCAAGAGGTGGGACAGACTAACTATGGCTACACCTTC
CDR3 protein: CASSQEVGQTNYGYTF
D gene: TRBD1
J gene: TRBJ1-2
V gene: TRBV14
clone size: -

CDR3 DNA: TGTGCCAGCAGTTACTCGACTGTCACCTACGAGCAGTACTTC
CDR3 protein: CASSYSTVTYEQYF
D gene: -
J gene: TRBJ2-7
V gene: TRBV6-5
clone size: -

CDR3 DNA: TGTGCCAGCAGTTTATTCCGACAGCTGAACACTGAAGCTTTCTTT
CDR3 protein: CASSLFRQLNTEAFF
D gene: -
J gene: TRBJ1-1
V gene: TRBV28
clone size: -

CDR3 DNA: TGTGCCAGCAGCCCGGGGGGATCAGAGACCCAGTACTTC
CDR3 protein: CASSPGGSETQYF
D gene: TRBD2
J gene: TRBJ2-5
V gene: TRBV7-3
clone size: -

CDR3 DNA: TGTGCCAGCAGTGAGACACAGGGGATTAACTATGGCTACACCTTC
CDR3 protein: CASSETQGINYGYTF
D gene: TRBD1
J gene: TRBJ1-2
V gene: TRBV6-1
clone size: -

CDR3 DNA: TGTGCCAGCAGCCCCGACGGGGGGGAGACCCAGTACTTC
CDR3 protein: CASSPDGGETQYF
D gene: TRBD2
J gene: TRBJ2-5
V gene: TRBV28
clone size: -

CDR3 DNA: TGTGCCAGCAGCCAAGTCCCCTGGCAGAGCAATCAGCCCCAGCATTTT
CDR3 protein: CASSQVPWQSNQPQHF
D gene: -
J gene: TRBJ1-5
V gene: TRBV7-8
clone size: -

CDR3 DNA: TGTGCCAGCAGTTTATGGGGACAGGGCTCTGGAAACACCATATATTTT
CDR3 protein: CASSLWGQGSGNTIYF
D gene: TRBD1
J gene: TRBJ1-3
V gene: TRBV28
clone size: -

CDR3 DNA: TGCGCCAGCAGCTTGGCAAAAGGACTAGGAGGGGCAGAGACCCAGTACTTC
CDR3 protein: CASSLAKGLGGAETQYF
D gene: TRBD2
J gene: TRBJ2-5
V gene: TRBV5-1
clone size: -

CDR3 DNA: TGTGCCAGCAGTGGTGAGGGTTTCCAGCCCCAGCATTTT
CDR3 protein: CASSGEGFQPQHF
D gene: -
J gene: TRBJ1-5
V gene: TRBV2
clone size: -

CDR3 DNA: TGTGCCAGCAGCCCCACCGGACAGGGGACTGAAAAACTGTTTTTT
CDR3 protein: CASSPTGQGTEKLFF
D gene: TRBD1
J gene: TRBJ1-4
V gene: TRBV28
clone size: -

CDR3 DNA: TGTGCCAGCAGTTTAACAGGGAGCTATGGCTACACCTTC
CDR3 protein: CASSLTGSYGYTF
D gene: -
J gene: TRBJ1-2
V gene: TRBV28
clone size: -

CDR3 DNA: TGTGCCAGCAGTCTTCCTCAAGAGACCCAGTACTTC
CDR3 protein: CASSLPQETQYF
D gene: -
J gene: TRBJ2-5
V gene: TRBV7-9
clone size: few

CDR3 DNA: TGCGCCGGACGGGACAGGGGAACTAATGAAAAACTGTTTTTT
CDR3 protein: CAGRDRGTNEKLFF
D gene: TRBD1
J gene: TRBJ1-4
V gene: TRBV5-1
clone size: -

CDR3 DNA: TGTGCCAGCAGCCCCTCACGGGGTACTAGCGGGAGAGGAGGGGATACGCAGTATTTT
CDR3 protein: CASSPSRGTSGRGGDTQYF
D gene: TRBD2
J gene: TRBJ2-3
V gene: TRBV9
clone size: -

CDR3 DNA: TGTGCCAGTCAAGGACAGGGGTTTTCACCCCTCCACTTT
CDR3 protein: CASQGQGFSPLHF
D gene: TRBD1
J gene: TRBJ1-6
V gene: TRBV19
clone size: -

CDR3 DNA: TGTGCCAGCAGCACCCTACAGGGGAACACTGAAGCTTTCTTT
CDR3 protein: CASSTLQGNTEAFF
D gene: -
J gene: TRBJ1-1
V gene: TRBV6-5
clone size: once

CDR3 DNA: TGTGCCAGCAGTTTATTGAGGGAGGTGGGGGGAGAGACCCAGTACTTC
CDR3 protein: CASSLLREVGGETQYF
D gene: -
J gene: TRBJ2-5
V gene: TRBV27
clone size: -

CDR3 DNA: TGTGCCAGCAGCTTAGACGGGGGGACCGCTGCCTATGGCTACACCTTC
CDR3 protein: CASSLDGGTAAYGYTF
D gene: -
J gene: TRBJ1-2
V gene: TRBV7-2
clone size: -

CDR3 DNA: TGTGCCTCCAGAGCGGGAGTCTACGGTGAGCAGTTCTTC
CDR3 protein: CASRAGVYGEQFF
D gene: TRBD2
J gene: TRBJ2-1
V gene: TRBV19
clone size: -

CDR3 DNA: TGTGCCACGAGACGGGGACAGGTCAACTATGGCTACACCTTC
CDR3 protein: CATRRGQVNYGYTF
D gene: TRBD1
J gene: TRBJ1-2
V gene: TRBV15
clone size: -

CDR3 DNA: TGTGCCACAAACCAAGAGACCCAGTACTTC
CDR3 protein: CATNQETQYF
D gene: -
J gene: TRBJ2-5
V gene: TRBV6-5
clone size: -

CDR3 DNA: TGTGCCAGCAGTGAGAGTGGTCTGGGCTTGGCCCTCCACTTT
CDR3 protein: CASSESGLGLALHF
D gene: -
J gene: TRBJ1-6
V gene: TRBV25-1
clone size: -

CDR3 DNA: TGTGCCAGCAGCGCCGGGACAGGGGACTACGAGCAGTACTTC
CDR3 protein: CASSAGTGDYEQYF
D gene: TRBD1
J gene: TRBJ2-7
V gene: TRBV7-8
clone size: -

CDR3 DNA: TGTGCCAGCACTCCGCATTACAGCTCTAACTATGGCTACACCTTC
CDR3 protein: CASTPHYSSNYGYTF
D gene: -
J gene: TRBJ1-2
V gene: TRBV6-4
clone size: -

CDR3 DNA: TGTGCCAGCAGTGGAGGTAGTCCGGCCTCTAGCAATCAGCCCCAGCATTTT
CDR3 protein: CASSGGSPASSNQPQHF
D gene: -
J gene: TRBJ1-5
V gene: TRBV6-1
clone size: -

CDR3 DNA: TGCGCCAGCAGCTCCCGGACAGAAAATTCACCCCTCCACTTT
CDR3 protein: CASSSRTENSPLHF
D gene: -
J gene: TRBJ1-6
V gene: TRBV5-1
clone size: -

CDR3 DNA: TGTGCCAGTAGCCCGACAGGGGGCGGAGGGGGCAATCAGCCCCAGCATTTT
CDR3 protein: CASSPTGGGGGNQPQHF
D gene: TRBD1
J gene: TRBJ1-5
V gene: TRBV19
clone size: few

CDR3 DNA: TGTGCCACCACTGCGGGGGACTACGAGCAGTACTTC
CDR3 protein: CATTAGDYEQYF
D gene: -
J gene: TRBJ2-7
V gene: TRBV21-1
clone size: -

CDR3 DNA: TGTGCCAGCAGCCCCGGTGGGACAGGTCTATACGAGCAGTACTTC
CDR3 protein: CASSPGGTGLYEQYF
D gene: TRBD1
J gene: TRBJ2-7
V gene: TRBV6-2/TRBV6-3
clone size: -

CDR3 DNA: TGTGCCAGCAGCTTGGGACAGGCTAAAATCACTGAAGCTTTCTTT
CDR3 protein: CASSLGQAKITEAFF
D gene: -
J gene: TRBJ1-1
V gene: TRBV5-5
clone size: -

CDR3 DNA: TGTGCCAGCAGCCCCGGGACTAGCGGGAGAGATACGCAGTATTTT
CDR3 protein: CASSPGTSGRDTQYF
D gene: TRBD2
J gene: TRBJ2-3
V gene: TRBV28
clone size: few

CDR3 DNA: TGTGCCAGCAGTCTTCCTGGGCAGGGGGTTTTCTACGAGCAGTACTTC
CDR3 protein: CASSLPGQGVFYEQYF
D gene: TRBD1
J gene: TRBJ2-7
V gene: TRBV28
clone size: -

CDR3 DNA: TGTGCCAGCCGCGGACTAGGGTTCAATGAGCAGTTCTTC
CDR3 protein: CASRGLGFNEQFF
D gene: TRBD2
J gene: TRBJ2-1
V gene: TRBV11-2
clone size: -

CDR3 DNA: TGTGCCAGCTGGAAAGCGGGCCTCTCCTACGAGCAGTACTTC
CDR3 protein: CASWKAGLSYEQYF
D gene: -
J gene: TRBJ2-7
V gene: TRBV6-5
clone size: -

CDR3 DNA: TGTGCCAGCAGCTTAGACAGGGGGTTGGATCAGCCCCAGCATTTT
CDR3 protein: CASSLDRGLDQPQHF
D gene: TRBD1
J gene: TRBJ1-5
V gene: TRBV7-2
clone size: -